This TCR beta chain was sequenced during a study of blood T cell repertoires in COVID-19. Assignment of participants to cohorts was predicated upon participant-reported clinical history. The method was immunoSEQ multiplex PCR; TCRdb's version includes in-frame clones alone and lacks a portion of them. The sample carries some 320,000 clones, nearly 90% recorded once. Germline V gene sequence: CDR1 MNHEY, CDR2 SMNVEV (reference sequence). V trimming: 3 bases; J trimming: 6 bases; junction bases outside the gene matches: 8. The CDR3 totals 16 residues. The specimen was PBMCs or T cells enriched from blood (not recorded which). The TCR was taken from a woman aged 50 to 60 who had been exposed to COVID-19. The chain links TRBV27 to TRBJ2-7, with TRBD2 identical over 13 bases. The CDR3 nucleotides read TGTGCCAGCAGTTTCAAAACTAGCGGGGGGGCCGGCGAGCAGTACTTC. Translation gives CASSFKTSGGAGEQYF.